Shown below are 18 T cell receptor beta chains from a single sample sequenced in a study of blood T cell repertoires in COVID-19. Using immunoSEQ multiplex PCR, the repertoire was profiled, and TCRdb retains in-frame clones only, with some absent. The repertoire holds under 150,000 clones, 70% to 90% seen once, with 8% in the top ten. The sequenced sample consisted of peripheral blood. The receptors were sampled from a woman aged 55-70 years with COVID-19, enrolled during active disease.

This chain joins TRBV7-9 and TRBJ1-1, with D perhaps matching TRBD1 (6 bases). The germline CDR1 and CDR2 sequences are SEHNR and FQNEAQ (reference sequence). The V end was cut by 5 bases, the J end by 6 bases, with 16 bases between. The CDR3 extends over 14 amino acids. The CDR3 region has the DNA TGTGCCAGCAGCCACAGGGCCGCGGAACCTGAAGCTTTCTTT. This gives the protein CASSHRAAEPEAFF.

This rearrangement joins TRBV10-3 to TRBJ1-1, with D perhaps TRBD1 (6 bases). The germline gives CDR1 ENHRY, CDR2 SYGVKD. V lost 7 bases to trimming and J lost 6 bases, with 18 bases between them. There are 14 residues in the CDR3. The CDR3 here is CAIKPGQGAAEAFF. The CDR3 DNA reads TGTGCCATCAAACCGGGACAAGGTGCCGCTGAAGCTTTCTTT.

V is TRBV3-1 (or the pseudogene TRBV3-2) and J is TRBJ2-2; 7 bases are shared with TRBD1. Germline V gives CDR1 LGHDT, CDR2 YNNKEL (reference sequence). The V segment lost 5 bases and the J segment 6 bases; nucleotides outside the gene matches: 3. CDR3 length: 13 amino acids. The CDR3 nucleotides are TGTGCCAGCAGCAACGGACAGGCCGGGGAGCTGTTTTTT. Protein: CASSNGQAGELFF.

The chain's CDR3 is CASSRQGSYEQYF. The CDR3 DNA reads as TGTGCCAGCAGCCGACAGGGATCCTACGAGCAGTACTTC. The chain joins TRBV5-4 to TRBJ2-7; 7 positions agree with TRBD1. V lost 4 bases to trimming and J lost 1 base; unmatched junction nucleotides: 2. This CDR3 has 13 residues. The germline gives CDR1 SGHNT, CDR2 YYREEE (reference sequence).

The chain has TRBV9 and TRBJ1-4; 10 nucleotides align to TRBD1. CDR1 and CDR2 (germline): SGDLS, YYNGEE. V trimming: 2 bases; J trimming: 7 bases; junction bases outside the gene matches: 5. The CDR3 length is 15 residues. The CDR3 bases are TGTGCCAGCAGCGTGGGACAGGGGTTGGGTGAAAAACTGTTTTTT. Protein: CASSVGQGLGEKLFF.

The chain recombines TRBV18 with TRBJ2-1, with 8 bases identical to TRBD1. The germline CDR1 and CDR2 sequences are KGHSH and LQKENI. This CDR3 comprises 15 residues. V dropped 3 bases and J dropped 10; count of bases not matched to a gene: 11. The chain's CDR3 is CASSPPGQGWSEQFF. The CDR3 DNA is TGTGCCAGCTCACCTCCCGGACAGGGATGGTCAGAGCAGTTCTTC.

This clone is a singleton in its sample. V is TRBV5-4 and J is TRBJ2-1; 16 bases match TRBD2. The CDR3 spans 17 residues. The germline V gene encodes CDR1 SGHNT and CDR2 YYREEE (reference sequence). The V gene end was trimmed by 5 bases and the J gene end by 7 bases; junction bases not matched to a gene: 9. The CDR3, as DNA: TGTGCCAGCAGAACCGGGACTAGCGGGGGGGCTGGTAATGAGCAGTTCTTC. Translated: CASRTGTSGGAGNEQFF.

The genes are TRBV10-2 and TRBJ1-1; D is uncertain. Per germline, CDR1 WSHSY and CDR2 SAAADI. The CDR3 consists of 14 residues. V lost 4 bases and J 2 bases, leaving 11 bases between the germline ends. The CDR3 spells CASSVRVENTEAFF. DNA of the CDR3: TGCGCCAGCAGTGTCCGGGTTGAAAACACTGAAGCTTTCTTT.

This chain links TRBV29-1 with TRBJ1-5; 8 nucleotides agree with TRBD1. The germline CDR1 and CDR2 sequences are SQVTM and ANQGSEA. The ends lost 7 bases at V and 3 bases at J; junction bases unmatched: 5. This CDR3 region has 13 residues. The CDR3 sequence: CSALTGVNQPQHF. The CDR3 coding sequence is TGCAGCGCACTGACAGGGGTCAATCAGCCCCAGCATTTT. The whole variable domain, filled in from reference TRBV29-1 and TRBJ1-5, reads SAVISQKPSRDICQRGTSLTIQCQVDSQVTMMFWYRQQPGQSLTLIATANQGSEATYESGFVIDKFPISRPNLTFSTLTVSNMSPEDSSIYLCSALTGVNQPQHFGDGTRLSIL.

The J gene is TRBJ1-2, the V gene TRBV10-1; D uncertain. Trimming left V 2 bases short and J 3 bases short, with 13 bases between. This CDR3 has 15 residues. Germline assignment: CDR1 WNHNN and CDR2 SYGVQD (reference sequence). The CDR3 DNA reads TGCGCCAGCAGTGAGGAGCCGGTCCCTTACTATGGCTACACCTTC. Amino acids: CASSEEPVPYYGYTF.

The V gene is TRBV6-5, the J gene TRBJ2-1; no clear D. Germline lookup yields CDR1 MNHEY and CDR2 SVGAGI. This CDR3 has 13 amino acids. The V end lost 6 bases, the J end lost 1 base, and 7 bases lay between the germline ends. The CDR3 nucleotides are TGTGCCAGCAGCTCCGAGTCCTACAATGAGCAGTTCTTC. It specifies CASSSESYNEQFF.

J is TRBJ2-1 and V is TRBV4-2; D remains ambiguous. Germline CDR1 and CDR2: LGHNA and YNFKEQ. This CDR3 has 14 residues. The V end was cut by 1 base, the J end by 3 bases, with 7 bases between. CDR3 loop: CASSQAEDYNEQFF. In nucleotides, the CDR3 is TGTGCCAGCAGCCAAGCAGAGGACTACAATGAGCAGTTCTTC.

This rearrangement joins TRBV9 to TRBJ1-3, with D maybe TRBD1 (6 bases). The CDR3 spans 17 residues. Trimming removed 4 bases at V and 0 bases at J, with 17 bases between. Germline assignment: CDR1 SGDLS and CDR2 YYNGEE. The CDR3 sequence is CASSPGVGGSSGNTIYF. The CDR3 DNA is TGTGCCAGCAGCCCCGGGGTAGGGGGAAGCTCTGGAAACACCATATATTTT.

This clone was observed once. The chain has TRBV14 and TRBJ2-3, with 7 nucleotides matching TRBD2. V lost 0 bases, J lost 2 bases, and 11 bases stayed unmatched. Germline loops: CDR1 SGHDN, CDR2 FVKESK. This CDR3 spans 18 amino acids. The CDR3 region has the DNA TGTGCCAGCAGCCAAGAAGGGGTTCTAGCGGTCCCCACAGATACGCAGTATTTT. This translates into CASSQEGVLAVPTDTQYF.

This sequence joins TRBV7-9 and TRBJ2-3; D may be TRBD2 (6 bases). CDR3 size: 14 residues. CDR1 and CDR2 from the germline V gene are SEHNR and FQNEAQ (reference sequence). Trimming took 3 bases from V and 4 from J, leaving 11 bases between them. CDR3 residues: CASSFWTGADTQYF. CDR3 coding DNA: TGTGCCAGCAGCTTTTGGACGGGGGCAGATACGCAGTATTTT.

The chain is built from TRBV3-1 (or the pseudogene TRBV3-2) and TRBJ2-2; 9 nucleotides match TRBD2. Trimming removed 0 bases from V and 2 bases from J; junction bases left unmatched: 7. Germline V CDR1 and CDR2: LGHDT, YNNKEL (reference sequence). This CDR3 has 18 residues. CDR3 residues: CASSQDLGGGANTGELFF. The CDR3 bases are TGTGCCAGCAGCCAAGATCTTGGCGGGGGGGCTAACACCGGGGAGCTGTTTTTT.

The V and J genes are TRBV29-1 and TRBJ2-1; maybe TRBD1 (6 bases). The germline V and J ends were trimmed by 2 bases and 1 base, with 9 bases remaining between them. The CDR3 has 14 residues. Germline-derived CDR1 and CDR2 are SQVTM and ANQGSEA. The CDR3 loop is CSVERQGSYNEQFF. In DNA form, the CDR3 reads TGCAGCGTTGAAAGGCAGGGGTCCTACAATGAGCAGTTCTTC.

This sequence joins TRBV13 and TRBJ1-1; 9 bases line up with TRBD1. Losses at the gene ends were 5 bases for V and 5 bases for J; bases not matched to a gene: 18. The CDR3 spans 18 residues. From germline, CDR1 is PRHDT and CDR2 FYEKMQ (reference sequence). CDR3 sequence reads: CASSLIGISETGGTEAFF. CDR3 nucleotide sequence: TGTGCCAGCAGCCTTATAGGCATAAGCGAGACAGGGGGTACTGAAGCTTTCTTT.